This T cell receptor (beta chain) appears in the sequencing data of a study of identifying expanded T cells in peripheral blood. Profiling relied on immunoSEQ multiplex PCR, and the TCRdb table lists in-frame clones only, not all of them. The sample has 75,000 to 95,000 clones, roughly 81% seen once. The germline CDR1 and CDR2 sequences are MNHEY and SVGAGI. This CDR3 comprises 15 residues. The ends lost 2 bases at V and 0 bases at J; junction bases unmatched: 2. The V call is TRBV6-5, the J call TRBJ2-7, with 9 positions matching TRBD1. Material for sequencing was blood. This receptor was obtained from a person aged 18-70 years in good health. CDR3 residues: CASSYGTGLSYEQYF. CDR3 DNA: TGTGCCAGCAGTTACGGGACAGGGCTCTCCTACGAGCAGTACTTC.